This T cell receptor beta chain was captured in a study of blood T cell repertoires in COVID-19. Turning to the study itself: Specimens from acute and convalescent COVID-19 originated in the United States, Italy and Spain. T cells, B-cell-depleted T cells, or PBMCs provided the cDNA or gDNA that served as material.

Clinical histories supplied by participants themselves formed the basis of cohort assignment. Before they entered the study, exposed participants had met a COVID-19 case within 2 weeks. Generated by immunoSEQ multiplex PCR, the TCRdb table keeps only in-frame clones and is missing some. The sample carries a few hundred thousand clones, roughly nine tenths recorded once. V was trimmed by 3 bases and J by 2 bases, leaving 11 bases between them. In germline, CDR1 is DFQATT, CDR2 SNEGSKA (reference sequence). This CDR3 has 15 residues. Sequencing input: PBMCs or T cells enriched from blood (not recorded which). The chain uses TRBV20-1 and TRBJ2-6, with a weak D call TRBD1 (7 bases). The TCR sequence derives from a woman between 45 and 60 years old who had been exposed to COVID-19. In DNA form, the CDR3 reads TGCAGTGCTAGTTCAGGGGGGCCTGGGGCCAACGTCCTGACTTTC. Its protein product is CSASSGGPGANVLTF.